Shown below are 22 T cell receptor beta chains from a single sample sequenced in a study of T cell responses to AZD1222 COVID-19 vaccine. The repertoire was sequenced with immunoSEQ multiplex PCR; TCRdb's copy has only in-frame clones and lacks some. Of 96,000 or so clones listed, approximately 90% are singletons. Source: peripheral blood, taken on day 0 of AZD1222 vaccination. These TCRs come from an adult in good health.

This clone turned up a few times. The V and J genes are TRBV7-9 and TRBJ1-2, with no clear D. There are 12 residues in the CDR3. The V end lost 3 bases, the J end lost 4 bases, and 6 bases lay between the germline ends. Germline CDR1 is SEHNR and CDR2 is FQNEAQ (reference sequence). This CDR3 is CASSFSSYGYTF. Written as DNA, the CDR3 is TGTGCCAGCAGCTTCAGCAGCTATGGCTACACCTTC.

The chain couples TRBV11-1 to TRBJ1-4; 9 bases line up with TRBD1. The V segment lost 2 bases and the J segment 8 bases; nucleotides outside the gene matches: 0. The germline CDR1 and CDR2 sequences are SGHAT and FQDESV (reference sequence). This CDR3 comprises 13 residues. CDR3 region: CASSLTGGEKLFF. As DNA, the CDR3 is TGTGCCAGCAGCTTAACAGGGGGCGAAAAACTGTTTTTT.

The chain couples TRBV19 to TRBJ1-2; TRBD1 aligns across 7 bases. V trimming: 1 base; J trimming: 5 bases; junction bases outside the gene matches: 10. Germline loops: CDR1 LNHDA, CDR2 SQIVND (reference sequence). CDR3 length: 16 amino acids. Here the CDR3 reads CASSIAQDRPAYGYTF. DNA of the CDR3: TGTGCCAGTAGTATAGCCCAGGACAGGCCCGCTTATGGCTACACCTTC. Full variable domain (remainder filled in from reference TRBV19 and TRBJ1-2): DGGITQSPKYLFRKEGQNVTLSCEQNLNHDAMYWYRQDPGQGLRLIYYSQIVNDFQKGDIAEGYSVSREKKESFPLTVTSAQKNPTAFYLCASSIAQDRPAYGYTFGSGTRLTVV.

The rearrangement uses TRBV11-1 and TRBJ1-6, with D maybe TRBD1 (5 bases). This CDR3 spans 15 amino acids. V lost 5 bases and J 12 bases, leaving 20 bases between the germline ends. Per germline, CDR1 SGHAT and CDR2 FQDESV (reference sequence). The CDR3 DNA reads TGTGCCAGCAGCCGTGGATGGGGGAACCTTCAACCCCTCCACTTT. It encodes CASSRGWGNLQPLHF.

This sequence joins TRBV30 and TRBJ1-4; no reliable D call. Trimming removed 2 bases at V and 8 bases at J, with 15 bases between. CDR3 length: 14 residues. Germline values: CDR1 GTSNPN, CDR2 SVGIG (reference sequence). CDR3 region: CAWSRLSGGEKLFF. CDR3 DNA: TGTGCCTGGAGTAGACTGTCGGGAGGAGAAAAACTGTTTTTT.

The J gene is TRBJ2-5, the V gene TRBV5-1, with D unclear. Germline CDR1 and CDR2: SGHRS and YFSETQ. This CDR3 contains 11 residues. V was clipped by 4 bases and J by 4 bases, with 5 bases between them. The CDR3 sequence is CASSNIETQYF. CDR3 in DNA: TGCGCCAGCAGCAATATAGAGACCCAGTACTTC.

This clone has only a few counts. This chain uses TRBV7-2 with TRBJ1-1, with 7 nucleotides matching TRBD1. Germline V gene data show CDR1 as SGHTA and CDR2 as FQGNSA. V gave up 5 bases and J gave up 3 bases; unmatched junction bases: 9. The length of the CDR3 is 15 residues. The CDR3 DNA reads TGTGCCAGCAGCGTAAACAGGGGATGGGACACTGAAGCTTTCTTT. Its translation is CASSVNRGWDTEAFF. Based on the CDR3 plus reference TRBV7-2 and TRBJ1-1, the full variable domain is GAGVSQSPSNKVTEKGKDVELRCDPISGHTALYWYRQSLGQGLEFLIYFQGNSAPDKSGLPSDRFSAERTGGSVSTLTIQRTQQEDSAVYLCASSVNRGWDTEAFFGQGTRLTVV.

CDR3 amino acids: CASSLVPSGNTIYF. CDR3 bases: TGTGCCAGCAGCTTAGTGCCATCTGGAAACACCATATATTTT. This chain joins TRBV7-2 and TRBJ1-3; D gene ambiguous. The V gene lost 1 base and the J gene lost 1 base, with 5 bases spanning the gap. Germline V gene sequence: CDR1 SGHTA, CDR2 FQGNSA. The CDR3 loop spans 14 amino acids.

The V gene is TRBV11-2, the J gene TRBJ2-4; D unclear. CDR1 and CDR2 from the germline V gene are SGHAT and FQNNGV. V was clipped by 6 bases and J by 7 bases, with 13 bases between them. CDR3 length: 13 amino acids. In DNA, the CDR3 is TGTGCCAGCAGTATTGACCGGTGGAACATTCAGTACTTC. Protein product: CASSIDRWNIQYF.

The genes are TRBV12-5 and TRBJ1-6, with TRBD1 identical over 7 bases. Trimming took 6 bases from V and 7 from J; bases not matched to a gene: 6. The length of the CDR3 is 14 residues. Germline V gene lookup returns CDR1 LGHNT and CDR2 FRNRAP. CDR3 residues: CASGGQSRNSPLHF. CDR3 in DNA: TGTGCTAGTGGGGGACAGTCGAGGAATTCACCCCTCCACTTT.

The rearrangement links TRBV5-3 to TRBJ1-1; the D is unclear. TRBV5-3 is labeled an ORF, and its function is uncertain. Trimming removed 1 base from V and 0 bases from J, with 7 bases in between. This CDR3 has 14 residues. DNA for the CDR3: TGTGCCAGAAGCTTGAATAGCATGAACACTGAAGCTTTCTTT. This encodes CARSLNSMNTEAFF.

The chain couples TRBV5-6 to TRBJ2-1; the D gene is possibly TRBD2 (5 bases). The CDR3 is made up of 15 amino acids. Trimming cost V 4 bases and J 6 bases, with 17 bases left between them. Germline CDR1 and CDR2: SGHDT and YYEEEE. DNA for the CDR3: TGTGCCAGCAGCCCGAAAGACTATTGGGGCAATGAGCAGTTCTTC. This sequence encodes CASSPKDYWGNEQFF.

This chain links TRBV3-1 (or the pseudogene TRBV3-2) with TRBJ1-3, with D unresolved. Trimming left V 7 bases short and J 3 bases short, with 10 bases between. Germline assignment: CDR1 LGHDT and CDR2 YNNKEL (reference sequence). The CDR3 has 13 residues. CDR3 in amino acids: CASTRSGGNTIYF. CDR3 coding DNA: TGTGCCAGCACGAGGAGCGGTGGAAACACCATATATTTT.

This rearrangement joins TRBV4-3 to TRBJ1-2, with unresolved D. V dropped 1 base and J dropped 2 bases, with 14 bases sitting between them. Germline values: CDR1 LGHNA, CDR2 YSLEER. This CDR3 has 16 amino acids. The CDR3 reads CASSQGLTAPNYGYTF. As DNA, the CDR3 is TGCGCCAGCAGCCAAGGCCTGACCGCGCCCAACTATGGCTACACCTTC.

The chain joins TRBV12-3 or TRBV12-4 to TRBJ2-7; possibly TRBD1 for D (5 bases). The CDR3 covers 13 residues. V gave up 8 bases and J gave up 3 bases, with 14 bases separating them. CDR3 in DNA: TGTGCCAGCTCAACAGGAACCCACTACGAGCAGTACTTC. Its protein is CASSTGTHYEQYF.

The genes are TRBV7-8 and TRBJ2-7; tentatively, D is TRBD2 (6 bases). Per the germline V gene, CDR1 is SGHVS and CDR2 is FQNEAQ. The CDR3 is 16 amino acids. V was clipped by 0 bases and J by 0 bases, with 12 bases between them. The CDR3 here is CASSLALGGSSYEQYF. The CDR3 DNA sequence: TGTGCCAGCAGCTTAGCGCTTGGAGGGAGCTCCTACGAGCAGTACTTC.

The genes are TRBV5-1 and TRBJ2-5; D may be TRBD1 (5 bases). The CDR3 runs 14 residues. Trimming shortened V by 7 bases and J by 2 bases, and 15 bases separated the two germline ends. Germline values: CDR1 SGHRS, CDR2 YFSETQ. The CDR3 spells CASSLAGNQETQYF. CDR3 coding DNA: TGCGCCAGCTCCCTCGCAGGGAATCAAGAGACCCAGTACTTC.

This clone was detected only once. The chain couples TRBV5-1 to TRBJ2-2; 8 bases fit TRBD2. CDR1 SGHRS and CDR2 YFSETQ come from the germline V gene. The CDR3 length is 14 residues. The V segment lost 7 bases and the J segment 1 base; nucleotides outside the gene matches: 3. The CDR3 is CASDAGGNTGELFF. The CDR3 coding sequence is TGCGCCAGCGACGCGGGGGGGAACACCGGGGAGCTGTTTTTT.

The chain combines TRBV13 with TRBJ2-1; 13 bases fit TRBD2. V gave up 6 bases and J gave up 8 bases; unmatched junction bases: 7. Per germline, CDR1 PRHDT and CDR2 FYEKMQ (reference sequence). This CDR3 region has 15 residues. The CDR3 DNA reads TGTGCCAGCAGTTTACGGACTAGCGGGGGCTATGAGCAGTTCTTC. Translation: CASSLRTSGGYEQFF.

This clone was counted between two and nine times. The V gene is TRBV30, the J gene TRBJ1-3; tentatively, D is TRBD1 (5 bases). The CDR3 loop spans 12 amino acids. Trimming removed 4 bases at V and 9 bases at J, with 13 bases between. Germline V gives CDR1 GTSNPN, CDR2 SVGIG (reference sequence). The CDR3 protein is CAWIVRGGTIYF. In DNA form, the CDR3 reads TGTGCCTGGATTGTGAGGGGCGGCACCATATATTTT.

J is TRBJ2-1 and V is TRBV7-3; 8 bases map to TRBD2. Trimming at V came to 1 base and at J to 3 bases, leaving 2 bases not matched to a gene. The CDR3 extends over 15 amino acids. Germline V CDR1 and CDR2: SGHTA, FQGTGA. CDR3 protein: CASSLRRGDYNEQFF. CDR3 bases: TGTGCCAGCAGCTTAAGGCGGGGGGACTACAATGAGCAGTTCTTC. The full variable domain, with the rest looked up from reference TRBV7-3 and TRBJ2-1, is GAGVSQTPSNKVTEKGKYVELRCDPISGHTALYWYRQSLGQGPEFLIYFQGTGAADDSGLPNDRFFAVRPEGSVSTLKIQRTERGDSAVYLCASSLRRGDYNEQFFGPGTRLTVL.

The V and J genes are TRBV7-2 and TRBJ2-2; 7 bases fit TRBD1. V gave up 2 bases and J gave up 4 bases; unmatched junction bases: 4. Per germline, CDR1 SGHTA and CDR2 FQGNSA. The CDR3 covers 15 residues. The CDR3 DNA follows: TGTGCCAGCAGCTTAATTCCAGGGGGCACCGGGGAGCTGTTTTTT. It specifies CASSLIPGGTGELFF.